A single sample is the source of the 31 T cell receptor beta chains below, sequenced in a study of T cells after yellow fever vaccination. TCRdb analysed the 5' RACE reads with MiXCR anew, one entry per CDR3 protein. Of around 360,000 distinct CDR3 sequences in the sample, 9.5% to 13% are singletons; the top ten hold roughly 18%. Here the sequenced sample was PBMCs, taken on the day of the first yellow fever vaccination. The receptors derive from a man aged 18 to 30 who received the YFV17D yellow fever vaccine.

This clonotype came up a few times. The V gene is TRBV3-1, the J gene TRBJ2-2; TRBD2 agrees at 9 bases. V lost 7 bases to trimming and J lost 6 bases; unmatched junction nucleotides: 9. The CDR3 extends over 15 amino acids. Per the germline V gene, CDR1 is LGHDT and CDR2 is YNNKEL (reference sequence). CDR3 region: CASTPSQRGAGELFF. CDR3 sequence (DNA): TGTGCCAGCACCCCAAGCCAGCGGGGGGCCGGGGAGCTGTTTTTT.

This clonotype showed up just a few times. The chain combines TRBV4-3 with TRBJ2-2; no clear D. CDR1 and CDR2 from the germline V gene are LGHNA and YSLEER. The CDR3 runs to 15 residues. Trimming removed 1 base from V and 6 bases from J, with 12 bases in between. DNA for the CDR3: TGCGCCAGCAGCCAAGCGCGTCAGCTTTCCGGGGAGCTGTTTTTT. It translates to CASSQARQLSGELFF.

The sample holds a few counts of this clonotype. The genes are TRBV7-2 and TRBJ2-3, with D perhaps matching TRBD1 (6 bases). The CDR3 has 17 residues. V was clipped by 5 bases and J by 2 bases, with 20 bases between them. The germline V gene encodes CDR1 SGHTA and CDR2 FQGNSA. CDR3 sequence: CASSPYGPRGYTDTQYF. CDR3 DNA sequence: TGTGCCAGCAGCCCGTACGGCCCCAGGGGATACACAGATACGCAGTATTTT.

This clonotype appeared a few times. This chain links TRBV5-5 with TRBJ2-5; possibly TRBD1 for D (5 bases). V lost 1 base and J lost 1, with 8 bases in between. The CDR3 consists of 14 residues. Germline V CDR1 and CDR2: SGHKS, YYEKEE (reference sequence). The CDR3 DNA sequence: TGTGCCAGCAGCTTGAGGACACTCCAAGAGACCCAGTACTTC. Protein sequence: CASSLRTLQETQYF.

In its sample, this clonotype was seen a few times. The rearrangement uses TRBV20-1 and TRBJ1-2; 8 bases agree with TRBD1. The germline V gene encodes CDR1 DFQATT and CDR2 SNEGSKA (reference sequence). CDR3 size: 13 residues. V shed 7 bases, J shed 6 bases, and the junction held 10 bases outside the gene matches. The CDR3 spells CSGQDRALHGYTF. In DNA form, the CDR3 reads TGCAGTGGACAGGACAGGGCGTTACATGGCTACACCTTC.

This clonotype was seen a handful of times. The chain couples TRBV11-2 to TRBJ2-7, with D possibly being TRBD1 or TRBD2 (5 bases each). Germline lookup yields CDR1 SGHAT and CDR2 FQNNGV. There are 14 residues in the CDR3. Trimming stripped 5 bases from V and 2 bases from J, with 13 bases between. The CDR3 sequence: CASSRGDAAYEQYV. Here the CDR3 DNA reads TGTGCCAGCAGCCGAGGGGACGCAGCCTACGAGCAGTACGTC.

The rearrangement joins TRBV4-1 to TRBJ2-1; D remains unclear. The CDR3 sequence is 14 residues long. Germline-derived CDR1 and CDR2 are MGHRA and YSYEKL. The V and J ends lost 2 bases and 10 bases respectively, with 15 bases between them. The CDR3 reads CASSQKEESWEQFF. DNA for the CDR3: TGCGCCAGCAGCCAAAAGGAAGAGAGCTGGGAGCAGTTCTTC.

Concerning this clonotype itself: At one end, the junction sequence differs from germline, possibly due to a read error. The chain couples TRBV6-2 or TRBV6-3 to TRBJ2-5; possible D gene TRBD2, 6 bases. Germline V gene lookup returns CDR1 MNHEY and CDR2 SVGEGT. The CDR3 sequence is 12 residues long. The CDR3 DNA reads as TGTACCAGCTTCGGGGGAGCAGGGACCCAGTACTTC. It codes for CTSFGGAGTQYF.

The sample holds one count of this clonotype. The rearrangement uses TRBV11-2 and TRBJ2-7; TRBD2 agrees at 8 bases. The CDR3 has 15 amino acids. Germline V gives CDR1 SGHAT, CDR2 FQNNGV. Trimming removed 3 bases from V and 2 bases from J; junction bases left unmatched: 6. CDR3 nucleotide sequence: TGTGCCAGCAGCTTCTTAGCGGGGCTACCCTACGAGCAGTACTTC. It translates to CASSFLAGLPYEQYF. The full variable domain, its missing parts supplied by reference TRBV11-2 and TRBJ2-7, is EAGVAQSPRYKIIEKRQSVAFWCNPISGHATLYWYQQILGQGPKLLIQFQNNGVVDDSQLPKDRFSAERLKGVDSTLKIQPAKLEDSAVYLCASSFLAGLPYEQYFGPGTRLTVT.

The chain combines TRBV13 with TRBJ1-2; D gene ambiguous. CDR3 length: 14 amino acids. Germline V gene sequence: CDR1 PRHDT, CDR2 FYEKMQ (reference sequence). Trimming left V 5 bases short and J 7 bases short, with 17 bases between. The CDR3 here is CASSLAQNLRGYTF. The CDR3 DNA follows: TGTGCCAGCAGCCTCGCCCAGAACTTGCGTGGCTACACCTTC.

The V and J genes are TRBV5-6 and TRBJ2-5, with D perhaps TRBD1 or TRBD2 (5 bases each). CDR3 size: 11 residues. CDR1 is SGHDT, CDR2 YYEEEE, per germline. Deletions cut 0 bases from V and 10 bases from J, with 7 bases between. The CDR3 DNA follows: TGTGCCAGCAGCTTGGTGGGGGACCAGTACTTC. It encodes CASSLVGDQYF.

This clonotype was seen only a few times. The chain uses TRBV6-1 and TRBJ1-5; a possible D gene is TRBD1 (6 bases). The CDR3 is 13 amino acids. Germline V gene lookup returns CDR1 MNHNS and CDR2 SASEGT. V was trimmed by 2 bases and J by 6 bases, leaving 8 bases between them. The CDR3 sequence: CASSEQGSQPQHF. The CDR3 nucleotides read TGTGCCAGCAGTGAACAGGGGAGTCAGCCCCAGCATTTT.

The chain couples TRBV29-1 to TRBJ2-1, with D tentatively TRBD1 (5 bases). Trimming took off 0 bases at V and 4 bases at J, with 19 bases between the two ends. CDR3 length: 17 residues. Per germline, CDR1 SQVTM and CDR2 ANQGSEA. The CDR3 sequence is CSVEELRREGKYNEQFF. Written as DNA, the CDR3 is TGCAGCGTTGAAGAACTTCGCAGGGAAGGCAAATACAATGAGCAGTTCTTC.

The V gene is TRBV6-5, the J gene TRBJ1-2; the D gene is possibly TRBD1 (5 bases). This CDR3 is built from 17 residues. CDR1 and CDR2 (germline): MNHEY, SVGAGI. V lost 2 bases and J 0 bases, leaving 16 bases between the germline ends. Here the CDR3 reads CASSYQGAGEANYGYTF. CDR3 nucleotides: TGTGCCAGCAGTTACCAGGGTGCTGGGGAGGCTAACTATGGCTACACCTTC.

A few counts support this clonotype. The gene calls are TRBV20-1 and TRBJ2-7; D gene unclear. The CDR3 has 11 amino acids. V shed 6 bases and J shed 4 bases, with 10 bases lying between them. Looked up from germline, CDR1 is DFQATT and CDR2 is SNEGSKA (reference sequence). CDR3 bases: TGCAGTGCCCATTCAGGTTACGAGCAGTACTTC. It specifies CSAHSGYEQYF.

This clonotype was seen more than once but under ten times. The rearrangement links TRBV6-2 or TRBV6-3 to TRBJ2-4; 8 bases match TRBD1. V lost 2 bases, J lost 4 bases, and 7 bases stayed unmatched. Germline-derived CDR1 and CDR2 are MNHEY and SVGEGT. This CDR3 has 16 amino acids. CDR3 in amino acids: CASSYGVTGAKNIQYF. CDR3 DNA sequence: TGTGCCAGCAGTTACGGCGTGACAGGGGCTAAAAACATTCAGTACTTC.

The rearrangement joins TRBV5-6 to TRBJ2-2; D gene ambiguous. V was shortened by 0 bases and J by 6 bases, with 6 bases between the two germline ends. The CDR3 loop spans 13 amino acids. Germline assignment: CDR1 SGHDT and CDR2 YYEEEE. The CDR3 region has the DNA TGTGCCAGCAGCTTGGAAGACGCCGGGGAGCTGTTTTTT. It encodes CASSLEDAGELFF.

The genes are TRBV19 and TRBJ2-1, with 9 bases matching TRBD2. The trim removed 3 bases at V and 2 bases at J, leaving 5 bases unmatched. CDR3 length equals 16 residues. Germline V CDR1 and CDR2: LNHDA, SQIVND (reference sequence). As DNA, the CDR3 is TGTGCCAGTAGTATTAAGACTAGCGGAACCTACAATGAGCAGTTCTTC. It codes for CASSIKTSGTYNEQFF.

This clonotype occurred a few times. The chain links TRBV4-1 to TRBJ2-7; D remains unclear. V was pared by 0 bases and J by 3 bases, with 15 bases between. Germline CDR1 MGHRA, CDR2 YSYEKL. The CDR3 covers 16 residues. The CDR3 region is CASSQDAFQRVYEQYV. The DNA of the CDR3 is TGCGCCAGCAGCCAAGATGCTTTCCAACGGGTCTACGAGCAGTACGTC.

This clonotype showed up just a few times. The V gene is TRBV4-2, the J gene TRBJ2-2; tentative D call: TRBD1 (5 bases). Germline-derived CDR1 and CDR2 are LGHNA and YNFKEQ. CDR3 length: 16 amino acids. V gave up 1 base and J gave up 0 bases, with 9 bases separating them. CDR3 sequence: CASSQVTGTNTGELFF. The DNA for the CDR3 is TGTGCCAGCAGCCAAGTAACAGGCACGAACACCGGGGAGCTGTTTTTT.

The rearrangement uses TRBV30 and TRBJ2-7; D is perhaps TRBD2 (5 bases). The germline V gene has CDR1 GTSNPN and CDR2 SVGIG (reference sequence). The CDR3 has 11 amino acids. DNA for the CDR3: TGTGCGAGGGCTGATACCTACGAGCAGTACTTC. It encodes CARADTYEQYF.

The chain uses TRBV27 and TRBJ2-3, with TRBD1 matching 9 bases. V was clipped by 5 bases and J by 6 bases; unmatched bases: 6. From germline, CDR1 is MNHEY and CDR2 SMNVEV (reference sequence). The CDR3 spans 14 residues. The DNA for the CDR3 is TGTGCCAGCAGTCTCACCGGGACAGGGGATACGCAGTATTTT. This codes for CASSLTGTGDTQYF.

This clonotype was recorded many times. The chain couples TRBV7-7 to TRBJ2-3, with TRBD2 matching over 9 bases. This CDR3 comprises 14 residues. The V and J ends lost 5 bases and 5 bases, in that order; junction bases with no gene match: 5. CDR1 SSHAT and CDR2 FNYEAQ come from the germline V gene (reference sequence). Here the CDR3 reads CASSGGGAGDTQYF. DNA of the CDR3: TGTGCCAGCAGCGGCGGGGGGGCAGGAGATACGCAGTATTTT.

This clonotype was observed a few times. The gene calls are TRBV20-1 and TRBJ1-6; D remains ambiguous. CDR1 and CDR2 from the germline V gene are DFQATT and SNEGSKA (reference sequence). The V and J ends lost 4 bases and 0 bases respectively, with 10 bases between them. This CDR3 is built from 15 residues. CDR3 in amino acids: CSANKMYSYNSPLHF. In DNA form, the CDR3 reads TGCAGTGCTAATAAGATGTACTCCTATAATTCACCCCTCCACTTT.

This clonotype has a count of ten or more. V and J are TRBV20-1 and TRBJ2-7, with D maybe TRBD1 (5 bases). V lost 5 bases and J lost 1, with 18 bases in between. CDR3 length: 15 amino acids. Germline values: CDR1 DFQATT, CDR2 SNEGSKA (reference sequence). In DNA, the CDR3 is TGCAGTGCTTTAAAGGTTGACAGTTTTTCCTACGAGCAGTACTTC. Amino acids: CSALKVDSFSYEQYF.

The chain is built from TRBV5-1 and TRBJ2-5; the D gene is possibly TRBD2 (6 bases). The CDR3 has 14 residues. Deletions cut 4 bases from V and 7 bases from J, with 17 bases between. The germline gives CDR1 SGHRS, CDR2 YFSETQ. The CDR3 reads CASSRDSVMGTQYF. CDR3 in DNA: TGCGCCAGCAGCCGGGACTCAGTTATGGGGACCCAGTACTTC. Full variable domain (outside the CDR3, taken from reference TRBV5-1 and TRBJ2-5): KAGVTQTPRYLIKTRGQQVTLSCSPISGHRSVSWYQQTPGQGLQFLFEYFSETQRNKGNFPGRFSGRQFSNSRSEMNVSTLELGDSALYLCASSRDSVMGTQYFGPGTRLLVL.

The gene calls are TRBV18 and TRBJ2-3; the match to TRBD1 covers 10 bases. Losses at the gene ends were 5 bases for V and 6 bases for J; bases not matched to a gene: 11. The CDR3 totals 16 residues. Per germline, CDR1 KGHSH and CDR2 LQKENI. The chain's CDR3 is CASSRSTGTGADTQYF. Here the CDR3 DNA reads TGTGCCAGCTCAAGATCAACCGGGACAGGGGCTGATACGCAGTATTTT.

This clonotype was observed many times. This rearrangement joins TRBV20-1 to TRBJ2-7; TRBD2 matches 8 bases. This CDR3 is 14 amino acids long. The V and J ends lost 1 base and 3 bases, in that order; junction bases with no gene match: 5. Germline V gene data show CDR1 as DFQATT and CDR2 as SNEGSKA (reference sequence). The CDR3: CSARAGTRSYEQYF. The CDR3, as DNA: TGCAGTGCTAGAGCCGGGACTAGAAGCTACGAGCAGTACTTC.

The table lists this clonotype with a few counts. Written as DNA, the CDR3 is TGCGCCAGCAGCTGGAAGCAGTCTCCGAACACCGGGGAGCTGTTTTTT. It yields the protein CASSWKQSPNTGELFF. The gene calls are TRBV5-1 and TRBJ2-2, with no clear D. Germline V gene sequence: CDR1 SGHRS, CDR2 YFSETQ. The CDR3 extends over 16 amino acids. V shed 3 bases and J shed 0 bases, with 12 bases lying between them.

The table lists this clonotype with many counts. The rearrangement joins TRBV6-2 or TRBV6-3 to TRBJ2-1; no clear D. Trimming took off 3 bases at V and 0 bases at J, with 6 bases between the two ends. CDR1 and CDR2 (germline): MNHEY, SVGEGT. The CDR3 extends over 14 amino acids. In DNA, the CDR3 is TGTGCCAGCAGTTATACTATCTCCTACAATGAGCAGTTCTTC. Translation: CASSYTISYNEQFF.

The rearrangement joins TRBV12-3 or TRBV12-4 to TRBJ1-4, with D hard to call. The CDR3 extends over 14 amino acids. Trimming shortened V by 4 bases and J by 5 bases, and 11 bases separated the two germline ends. In DNA, the CDR3 is TGTGCCAGCAGTTCCCTAGAAGGCAATGAAAAACTGTTTTTT. It codes for CASSSLEGNEKLFF.